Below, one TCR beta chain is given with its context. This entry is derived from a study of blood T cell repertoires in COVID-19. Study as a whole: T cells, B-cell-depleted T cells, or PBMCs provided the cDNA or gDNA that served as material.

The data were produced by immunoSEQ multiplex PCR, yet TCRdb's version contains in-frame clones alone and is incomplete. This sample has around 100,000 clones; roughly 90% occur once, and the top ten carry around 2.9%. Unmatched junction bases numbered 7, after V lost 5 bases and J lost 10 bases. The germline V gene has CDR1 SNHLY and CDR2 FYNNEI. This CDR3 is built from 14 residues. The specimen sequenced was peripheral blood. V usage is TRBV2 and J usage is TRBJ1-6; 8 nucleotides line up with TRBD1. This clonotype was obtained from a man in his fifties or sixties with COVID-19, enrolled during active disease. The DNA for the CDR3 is TGTGCCAGCAGTCCTGACAGGGGTGGCTCACCCCTCCACTTT. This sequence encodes CASSPDRGGSPLHF.